Below, 8 T cell receptor beta chains from the same sample are listed, as sequenced in a study of identifying expanded T cells in peripheral blood. Generated by immunoSEQ multiplex PCR, the TCRdb table keeps only in-frame clones and is missing some. The sample has about 78,000 clones; roughly 86% are singletons. Sequenced material: blood. The receptors shown here come from a person aged 18 to 69 in good health.

The rearrangement joins TRBV4-3 to TRBJ1-1, with TRBD1 identical over 12 bases. The CDR3 runs 18 residues. The germline V gene encodes CDR1 LGHNA and CDR2 YSLEER. Trimming cost V 0 bases and J 1 base; bases outside gene matches: 6. CDR3 region: CASSQDRDRGPGNTEAFF. The CDR3 region has the DNA TGCGCCAGCAGCCAAGACCGGGACAGGGGGCCGGGGAACACTGAAGCTTTCTTT.

The V and J genes are TRBV28 and TRBJ1-2, with 7 nucleotides matching TRBD1. Trimming cost V 7 bases and J 4 bases; bases outside gene matches: 9. CDR3 length equals 14 residues. The germline gives CDR1 MDHEN, CDR2 SYDVKM. CDR3 protein: CASTLSTGTYGYTF. In nucleotides, the CDR3 is TGTGCCAGCACCCTGTCGACAGGGACCTATGGCTACACCTTC.

V gene TRBV7-9 combines with J gene TRBJ2-7; the D gene is possibly TRBD2 (5 bases). The CDR3 covers 12 residues. V shed 6 bases and J shed 5 bases, with 11 bases lying between them. Germline CDR1 SEHNR, CDR2 FQNEAQ (reference sequence). The CDR3 protein is CASSPGVNEQYF. CDR3 sequence (DNA): TGTGCCAGCAGTCCCGGGGTGAACGAGCAGTACTTC.

The chain is built from TRBV6-5 and TRBJ1-1; D ambiguous. The CDR3 is 14 residues long. Germline CDR1 MNHEY, CDR2 SVGAGI. Trimming removed 5 bases from V and 5 bases from J, with 15 bases in between. The CDR3, as DNA: TGTGCCAGCAGTCTCTCGGGAGGGCGGACTGAAGCTTTCTTT. Encoded protein: CASSLSGGRTEAFF.

This chain uses TRBV4-2 with TRBJ2-1; 7 bases agree with TRBD2. Germline V CDR1 and CDR2: LGHNA, YNFKEQ. This CDR3 has 18 residues. V shed 0 bases and J 3 bases; nucleotides not matched to a gene: 11. The CDR3 spells CASSQDNLAGAGYNEQFF. The DNA of the CDR3 is TGTGCCAGCAGCCAAGACAATCTCGCGGGAGCGGGCTACAATGAGCAGTTCTTC.

This chain connects TRBV6-5 to TRBJ2-3, with D perhaps matching TRBD1 or TRBD2 (5 bases each). Trimming left V 2 bases short and J 7 bases short, with 16 bases between. The CDR3 loop spans 15 amino acids. Looked up from germline, CDR1 is MNHEY and CDR2 is SVGAGI. The CDR3 coding sequence is TGTGCCAGCAGTTACGGGACCCCGACTGTAAATACGCAGTATTTT. Its protein product is CASSYGTPTVNTQYF.

The chain is built from TRBV11-1 and TRBJ1-4, with D possibly TRBD1 on 5 matching bases. Trimming cost V 0 bases and J 7 bases, with 12 bases left between them. The CDR3 is 15 residues long. In germline, CDR1 is SGHAT, CDR2 FQDESV (reference sequence). This chain's CDR3 is CASSLAGGVSEKLFF. The CDR3 nucleotides are TGTGCCAGCAGCTTAGCTGGGGGAGTTAGTGAAAAACTGTTTTTT.

This chain connects TRBV18 to TRBJ1-5, with 10 bases identical to TRBD1. The germline CDR1 and CDR2 sequences are KGHSH and LQKENI. The CDR3 runs 14 residues. Losses at the gene ends were 3 bases for V and 5 bases for J; bases not matched to a gene: 1. For the CDR3, the DNA is TGTGCCAGCTCACCGGGGACAGGGGATCAGCCCCAGCATTTT. Translation gives CASSPGTGDQPQHF.